This T cell receptor beta chain was captured by sequencing in a study of blood T cell repertoires in COVID-19. Study summary: From T cells, B-cell-depleted T cells, or PBMCs came the material, which was cDNA or gDNA.

The CDR3 consists of 14 residues. The germline V gene encodes CDR1 MDHEN and CDR2 SYDVKM. Trimming removed 2 bases at V and 2 bases at J, with 9 bases between. Authors' analysis steps: How many nucleated cells were present was estimated from reference gene primer amplification. TCRdb's copy holds only in-frame clones and misses some; the assay was immunoSEQ multiplex PCR. The V and J calls and the clone size are those of that table, but D and trimming were determined from the DNA. The sample has about 190,000 clones; around 87% are singletons. The TCR comes from a woman aged 40 to 50 in a cohort exposed to, infected with or recovered from COVID-19 (not recorded which). The chain has TRBV28 and TRBJ2-5; D unresolved. The sequenced sample consisted of PBMCs or T cells enriched from blood (not recorded which). The DNA of the CDR3 is TGTGCCAGCAGTTTAGGAGCAGTACAAGAGACCCAGTACTTC. Residues: CASSLGAVQETQYF. The whole variable domain, filled in from reference TRBV28 and TRBJ2-5, reads DVKVTQSSRYLVKRTGEKVFLECVQDMDHENMFWYRQDPGLGLRLIYFSYDVKMKEKGDIPEGYSVSREKKERFSLILESASTNQTSMYLCASSLGAVQETQYFGPGTRLLVL.